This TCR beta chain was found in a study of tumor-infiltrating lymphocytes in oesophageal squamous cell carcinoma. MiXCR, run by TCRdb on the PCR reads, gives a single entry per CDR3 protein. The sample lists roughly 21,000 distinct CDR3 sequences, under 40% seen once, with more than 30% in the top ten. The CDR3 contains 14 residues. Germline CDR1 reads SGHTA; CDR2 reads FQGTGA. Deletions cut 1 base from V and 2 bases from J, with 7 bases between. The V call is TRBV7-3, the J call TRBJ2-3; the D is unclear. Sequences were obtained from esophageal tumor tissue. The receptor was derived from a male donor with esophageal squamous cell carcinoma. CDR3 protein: CASSLSRFTDTQYF. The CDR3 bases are TGTGCCAGCAGCTTAAGCAGGTTCACAGATACGCAGTATTTT.